Each of the 12 T cell receptor beta chains below was sequenced from the same sample in a study of shared clonotypes between healthy human individuals. TCRdb's table, derived via immunoSEQ multiplex PCR, lists solely in-frame clones and lacks some. The profile shows over 1.5 million clones, under 99% of them singletons. What was sequenced was naive CD4+ T cells sorted from blood. Specified subset: CD45RA+ positively selected. These TCRs come from a man aged 25 to 45 in good health.

This chain connects TRBV15 to TRBJ2-1; perhaps TRBD2 as D (6 bases). The germline V gene encodes CDR1 LNHNV and CDR2 YYDKDF (reference sequence). Trimming removed 0 bases at V and 7 bases at J, with 16 bases between. The length of the CDR3 is 16 residues. The CDR3 region has the DNA TGTGCCACCAGCAGAGAGGGGAGGACTCTAGGTAATGAGCAGTTCTTC. It encodes CATSREGRTLGNEQFF.

CDR3: CASSKALSNTDTQYF. DNA of the CDR3: TGTGCCAGCAGCAAAGCGCTATCCAACACAGATACGCAGTATTTT. The chain is built from TRBV21-1 and TRBJ2-3; TRBD2 is the table's D call and was not checked against the DNA. TRBV21-1 is annotated as a pseudogene. The CDR3 loop spans 15 amino acids.

This rearrangement joins TRBV5-1 to TRBJ2-2; possible D gene TRBD1, 6 bases. Looked up from germline, CDR1 is SGHRS and CDR2 is YFSETQ. Trimming stripped 4 bases from V and 4 bases from J, with 11 bases between. The CDR3 sequence is 14 residues long. The CDR3 region is CASSRTEATGELFF. CDR3 in DNA: TGCGCCAGCAGCAGGACAGAGGCCACCGGGGAGCTGTTTTTT.

The chain has TRBV2 and TRBJ2-1; TRBD2 is a possible D gene (6 bases). This CDR3 has 16 residues. CDR1 and CDR2 (germline): SNHLY, FYNNEI. V lost 7 bases and J lost 1, with 17 bases in between. CDR3 DNA: TGTGCCAGCACCGTCCGGGCTGGAGGGTCCTACAATGAGCAGTTCTTC. Its protein is CASTVRAGGSYNEQFF.

The chain employs TRBV6-5 and TRBJ2-3; 8 positions match TRBD1. J was trimmed by 5 bases and V by 5 bases; bases with no gene match: 9. CDR3 size: 15 residues. Germline CDR1 MNHEY, CDR2 SVGAGI. DNA of the CDR3: TGTGCCAGCAGTCGCTGGACAGGGCGTGAAGATACGCAGTATTTT. Translating gives CASSRWTGREDTQYF.

The genes are TRBV7-9 and TRBJ2-1, with 7 bases aligning to TRBD2. V dropped 6 bases and J dropped 7; count of bases not matched to a gene: 12. Per the germline V gene, CDR1 is SEHNR and CDR2 is FQNEAQ (reference sequence). The length of the CDR3 is 15 residues. CDR3 nucleotide sequence: TGTGCCAGCAGTCCAAACCCTGGCGGGAGAAATGAGCAGTTCTTC. Translated: CASSPNPGGRNEQFF.

The chain has TRBV19 and TRBJ2-1; 9 nucleotides agree with TRBD2. The germline gives CDR1 LNHDA, CDR2 SQIVND (reference sequence). Germline trimming cut 3 bases from V and 9 bases from J; bases unmatched to any gene: 9. This CDR3 is built from 15 residues. This chain's CDR3 is CASSIMAGGPGEQFF. As DNA, the CDR3 is TGTGCCAGTAGTATTATGGCGGGAGGGCCGGGTGAGCAGTTCTTC.

V is TRBV14 and J is TRBJ2-1; a possible D gene is TRBD1 (5 bases). Trimming cost V 0 bases and J 6 bases, with 12 bases left between them. The CDR3 runs to 15 residues. The germline CDR1 and CDR2 sequences are SGHDN and FVKESK. DNA of the CDR3: TGTGCCAGCAGCCAAGAGGTCGTAAGGGGCAATGAGCAGTTCTTC. It encodes CASSQEVVRGNEQFF.

The chain joins TRBV28 to TRBJ2-7, with TRBD2 identical over 11 bases. The germline gives CDR1 MDHEN, CDR2 SYDVKM. The V segment lost 7 bases and the J segment 3 bases; nucleotides outside the gene matches: 8. The CDR3 has 15 amino acids. CDR3 bases: TGTGCCAGCATCGGGACTAGCGGATTCTTCTACGAGCAGTACTTC. Translation: CASIGTSGFFYEQYF.

The CDR3 is CAISDGNYNEQFF. In nucleotides, the CDR3 is TGTGCCATCAGTGACGGTAACTACAATGAGCAGTTCTTC. V gene TRBV10-3 combines with J gene TRBJ2-1; unclear D gene. The ends were cut back, 3 bases at V and 3 bases at J, with 6 bases in the middle. CDR3 size: 13 residues. The germline V gene has CDR1 ENHRY and CDR2 SYGVKD.

The table lists this clone with a count of one. The chain has TRBV9 and TRBJ1-1, with a possible D match to TRBD1 (5 bases). This CDR3 region has 14 residues. Germline CDR1 is SGDLS and CDR2 is YYNGEE. V lost 0 bases and J lost 4, with 10 bases in between. CDR3 bases: TGTGCCAGCAGCGTAGACGGGGGGTCCACTGAAGCTTTCTTT. Protein sequence: CASSVDGGSTEAFF.

This rearrangement joins TRBV21-1 to TRBJ1-1. TRBV21-1 counts as a pseudogene. The CDR3 consists of 12 residues. CDR3 sequence (DNA): TGTGCCAGCGTCGGGGTGAACACTGAAGCTTTCTTT. Translation gives CASVGVNTEAFF.